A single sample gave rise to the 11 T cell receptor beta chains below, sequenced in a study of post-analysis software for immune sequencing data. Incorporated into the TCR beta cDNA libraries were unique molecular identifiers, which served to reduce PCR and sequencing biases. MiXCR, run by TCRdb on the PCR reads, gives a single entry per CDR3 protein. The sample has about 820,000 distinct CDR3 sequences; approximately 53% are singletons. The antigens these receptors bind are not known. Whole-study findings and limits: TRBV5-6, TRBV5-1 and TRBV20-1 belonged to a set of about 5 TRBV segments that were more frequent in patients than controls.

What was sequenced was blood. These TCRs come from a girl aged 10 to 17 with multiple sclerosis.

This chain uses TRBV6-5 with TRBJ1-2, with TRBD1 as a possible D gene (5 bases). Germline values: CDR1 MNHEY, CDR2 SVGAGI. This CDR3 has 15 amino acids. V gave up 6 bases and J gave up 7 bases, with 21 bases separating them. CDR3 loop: CASSSAGDELGGYTF. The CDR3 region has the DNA TGTGCCAGCAGCTCCGCGGGGGATGAGTTGGGTGGCTACACCTTC.

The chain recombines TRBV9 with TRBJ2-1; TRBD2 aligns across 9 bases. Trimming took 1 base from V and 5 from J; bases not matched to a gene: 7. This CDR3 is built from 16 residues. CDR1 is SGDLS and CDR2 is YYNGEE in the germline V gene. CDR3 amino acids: CASSVFSSGGNNEQFF. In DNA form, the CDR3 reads TGTGCCAGCAGCGTATTTTCGAGCGGGGGGAACAATGAGCAGTTCTTC.

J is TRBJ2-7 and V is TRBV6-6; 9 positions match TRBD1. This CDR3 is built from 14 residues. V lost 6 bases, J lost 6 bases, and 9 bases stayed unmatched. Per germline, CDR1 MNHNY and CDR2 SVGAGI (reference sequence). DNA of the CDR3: TGTGCCAGCAGAACGGGTACAGGGGGCAGCGAGCAGTACTTC. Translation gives CASRTGTGGSEQYF.

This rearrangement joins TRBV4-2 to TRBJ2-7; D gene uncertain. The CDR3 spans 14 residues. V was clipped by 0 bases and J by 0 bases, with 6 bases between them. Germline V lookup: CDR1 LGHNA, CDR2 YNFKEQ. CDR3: CASSQDLASYEQYF. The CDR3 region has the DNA TGTGCCAGCAGCCAAGATTTGGCCTCCTACGAGCAGTACTTC.

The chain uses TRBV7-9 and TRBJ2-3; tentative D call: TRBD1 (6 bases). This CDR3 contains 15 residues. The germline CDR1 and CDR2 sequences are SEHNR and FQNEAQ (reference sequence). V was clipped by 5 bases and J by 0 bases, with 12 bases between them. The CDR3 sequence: CASSPGQSSTDTQYF. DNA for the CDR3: TGTGCCAGCAGCCCAGGACAGTCCAGCACAGATACGCAGTATTTT.

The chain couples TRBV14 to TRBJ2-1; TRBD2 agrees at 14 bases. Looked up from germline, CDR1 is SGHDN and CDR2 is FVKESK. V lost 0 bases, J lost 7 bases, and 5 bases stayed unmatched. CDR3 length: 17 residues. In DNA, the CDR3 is TGTGCCAGCAGCCAAGACCAGTGGACTAGCGGGAGGAATGAGCAGTTCTTC. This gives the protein CASSQDQWTSGRNEQFF. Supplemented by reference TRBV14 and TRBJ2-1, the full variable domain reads EAGVTQFPSHSVIEKGQTVTLRCDPISGHDNLYWYRRVMGKEIKFLLHFVKESKQDESGMPNNRFLAERTGGTYSTLKVQPAELEDSGVYFCASSQDQWTSGRNEQFFGPGTRLTVL.

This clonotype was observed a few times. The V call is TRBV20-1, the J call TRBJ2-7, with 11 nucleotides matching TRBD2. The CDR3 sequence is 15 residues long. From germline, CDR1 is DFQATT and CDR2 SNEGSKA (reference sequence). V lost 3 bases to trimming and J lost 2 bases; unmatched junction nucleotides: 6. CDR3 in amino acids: CSASQTSGSAYEQYF. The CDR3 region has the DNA TGCAGTGCTAGTCAAACTAGCGGGAGTGCCTACGAGCAGTACTTC.

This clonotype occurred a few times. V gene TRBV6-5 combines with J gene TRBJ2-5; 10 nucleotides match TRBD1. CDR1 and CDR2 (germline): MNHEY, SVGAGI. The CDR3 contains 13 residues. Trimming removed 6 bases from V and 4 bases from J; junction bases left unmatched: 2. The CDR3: CASRDRGRETQYF. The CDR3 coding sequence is TGTGCCAGCAGGGACAGGGGGAGAGAGACCCAGTACTTC.

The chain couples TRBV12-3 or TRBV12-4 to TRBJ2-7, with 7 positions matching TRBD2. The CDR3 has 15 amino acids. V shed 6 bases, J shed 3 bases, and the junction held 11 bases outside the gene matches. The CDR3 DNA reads TGTGCCAGCAGCCCATTGGGGAGGGGCGACTACGAGCAGTACTTC. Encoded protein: CASSPLGRGDYEQYF.

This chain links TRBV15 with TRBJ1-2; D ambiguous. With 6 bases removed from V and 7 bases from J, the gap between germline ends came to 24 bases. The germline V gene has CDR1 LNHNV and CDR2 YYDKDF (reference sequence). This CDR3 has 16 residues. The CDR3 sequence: CATSRPPNTPKSGYTF. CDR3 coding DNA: TGTGCCACCAGTAGACCACCGAACACCCCGAAAAGTGGCTACACCTTC.

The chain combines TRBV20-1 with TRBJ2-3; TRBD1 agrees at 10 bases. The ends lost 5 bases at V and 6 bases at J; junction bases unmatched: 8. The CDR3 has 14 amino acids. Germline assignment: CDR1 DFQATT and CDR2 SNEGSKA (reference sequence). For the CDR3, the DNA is TGCAGTGCTCGAGGGACAGGGGAGTATGATACGCAGTATTTT. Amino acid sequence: CSARGTGEYDTQYF.